The T cell receptor (beta chain) under discussion was sequenced for a study of T cell changes during pregnancy in multiple sclerosis. TCRdb's copy holds only in-frame clones and misses some; the assay was immunoSEQ multiplex PCR. The sample consists of tens of thousands of clones, about 90% of them appearing once. CDR3 length equals 13 residues. The germline gives CDR1 MNHNS, CDR2 SASEGT. V was pared by 7 bases and J by 3 bases, with 12 bases between. The TCR was taken from a female donor with multiple sclerosis, enrolled in a pregnancy study. The source material was peripheral blood, sampled before pregnancy. The chain links TRBV6-1 to TRBJ1-2, with a possible D match to TRBD1 (5 bases). CDR3 nucleotide sequence: TGTGCCAGCAAGCAGGGCTCGGACTATGGCTACACCTTC. Its protein is CASKQGSDYGYTF.